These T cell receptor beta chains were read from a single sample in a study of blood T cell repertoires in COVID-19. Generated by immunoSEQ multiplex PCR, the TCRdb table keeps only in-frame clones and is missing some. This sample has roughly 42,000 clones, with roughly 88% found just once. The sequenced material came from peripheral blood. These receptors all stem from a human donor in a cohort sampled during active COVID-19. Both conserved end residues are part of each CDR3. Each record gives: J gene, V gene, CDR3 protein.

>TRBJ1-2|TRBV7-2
CASRSPGQLYGYTF
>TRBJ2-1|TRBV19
CASSMPSLYNEQFF
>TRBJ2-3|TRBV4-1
CASSQGTSGTYTDTQYF
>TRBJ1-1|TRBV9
CASSGGGFRDTEAFF
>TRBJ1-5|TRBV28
CASRRTGTGLNQPQHF
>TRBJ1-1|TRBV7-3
CASSLRSGRSTEAFF
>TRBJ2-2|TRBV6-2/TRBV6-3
CASSTIRGAGGELFF
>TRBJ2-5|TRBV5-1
CASTPDAGSLQETQYF
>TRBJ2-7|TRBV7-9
CASSSVATTFYEQYF
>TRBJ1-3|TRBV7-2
CASAAFRGSGNTIYF
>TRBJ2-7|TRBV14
CASSQDLASYEQYF
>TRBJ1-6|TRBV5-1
CASSSRQGGSPLHF
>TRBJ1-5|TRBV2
CASRLEDLRGQPQHF
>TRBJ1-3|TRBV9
CASSVREGVIGNTIYF
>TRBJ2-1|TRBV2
CASSDAAYNEQFF
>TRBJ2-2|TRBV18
CASSPPPSGGLTGELFF
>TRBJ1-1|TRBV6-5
CASLRRGRTEAFF
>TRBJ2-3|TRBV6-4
CASSVGGGAADTQYF
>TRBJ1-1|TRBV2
CASSWGQGGAFF
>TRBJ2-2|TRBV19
CASSSQRSGRSDIFTGELFF
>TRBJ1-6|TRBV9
CASAQLQGDSPLHF
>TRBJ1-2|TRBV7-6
CASSAVPGQGARSGYTF
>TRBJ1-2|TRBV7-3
CASSASGGLDYGYTF
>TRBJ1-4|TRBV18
CASSPPGHSNEKLFF
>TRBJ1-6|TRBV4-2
CASRAEGAPLHF
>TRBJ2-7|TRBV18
CASSPGTGNSYEQYF
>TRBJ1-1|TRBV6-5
CASRDREIPNTEAFF
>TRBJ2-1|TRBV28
CASSSVLSGHEQFF
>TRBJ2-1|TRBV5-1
CASSLGTSGSIDEQFF
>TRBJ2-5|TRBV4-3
CASSQGLAVGETQYF
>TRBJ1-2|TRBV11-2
CASSLDYSGSDGYTF
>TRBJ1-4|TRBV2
CASSEGKAGGPNEKLFF
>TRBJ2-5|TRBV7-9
CASSLKEDGRGRTQYF
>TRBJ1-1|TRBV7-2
CASSRLTGNTEAFF
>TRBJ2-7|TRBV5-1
CASSTTLYTSIPYEQYF
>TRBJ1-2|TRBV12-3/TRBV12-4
CAKPDREGYGYTF
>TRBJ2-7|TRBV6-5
CASSYSGQGDEQYF
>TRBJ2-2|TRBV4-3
CASSQDPGHKPTGELFF
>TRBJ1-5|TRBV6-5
CASTTGKQPQHF
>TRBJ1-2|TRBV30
CAWREWDRGGYTF
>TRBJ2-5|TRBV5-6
CASSLGIETQYF
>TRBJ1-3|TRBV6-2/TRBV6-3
CASTPGRGYSSGNTIYF
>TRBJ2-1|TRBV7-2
CASSLVSIGSGGLNEQFF
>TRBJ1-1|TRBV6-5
CASYQGSHTEAFF
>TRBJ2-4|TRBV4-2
CASSQVVVTPKNIQYF
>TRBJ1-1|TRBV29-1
CSVVGAGNTEAFF
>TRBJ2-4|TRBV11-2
CASSPAGGKTRDIQYF
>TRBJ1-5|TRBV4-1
CASSQDSNQPQHF
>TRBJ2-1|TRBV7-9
CASSPRTSGYNEQFF
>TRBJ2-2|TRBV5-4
CASSPGTEITGELFF
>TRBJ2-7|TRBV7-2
CASSLGGASGMREQYF
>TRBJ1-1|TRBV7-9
CASQMGAAMNTEAFF
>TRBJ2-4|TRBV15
CATSREGGRRAKNIQYF
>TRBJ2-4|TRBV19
CASNGQGGPKNIQYF
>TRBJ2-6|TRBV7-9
CASSLETKLSGANVLTF
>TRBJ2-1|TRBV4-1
CASSHIGTSGPGYNEQFF